This T cell receptor (beta chain) was found in a study of OX40 agonist ivuxolimab in advanced cancers. Overall study: The patients' treatment was ivuxolimab, an agonistic anti-OX40 (CD134) antibody. Earlier treatment with anti-PD-1, anti-PD-L1 or anti-CTLA-4 was permitted, and less than 50% had received some.

Clones were read by immunoSEQ multiplex PCR, and TCRdb kept only the in-frame ones, dropping some. The sample includes about 110,000 clones, around nine tenths seen only once; the top ten take approximately 0.52%. Deletions cut 7 bases from V and 5 bases from J, with 15 bases between. CDR3 length: 14 amino acids. CDR1 is MNHNY, CDR2 SVGAGI, per germline (reference sequence). This sequence originates from an adult with an advanced solid tumor such as melanoma, head and neck, liver or kidney cancer. The chain couples TRBV6-6 to TRBJ2-1; D is uncertain. The sequencing here drew on CD4+ or CD8+ T cells sorted from blood, taken in a trial of the OX40 agonist ivuxolimab. CDR3: CASTSRQPHNEQFF. The CDR3 nucleotides read TGTGCCAGCACCTCTAGGCAGCCTCACAATGAGCAGTTCTTC.